The next 21 T cell receptor beta chains were all read from a single sample in a study of cytomegalovirus exposure and HLA in healthy donors. The PCR made use of 60 Vbeta and 13 Jbeta primers. TCRdb's table, derived via immunoSEQ multiplex PCR, lists solely in-frame clones and lacks some. This sample's clone table lists roughly 110,000 clones. Sequenced: PBMCs. All receptors come from a middle-aged man in good health and CMV-seropositive.

The chain joins TRBV11-3 to TRBJ1-2; weak D call: TRBD1 (5 bases). This CDR3 spans 14 amino acids. Germline CDR1 is SGHNT and CDR2 is YENEEA. V was shortened by 9 bases and J by 1 base, with 15 bases between the two germline ends. Here the CDR3 DNA reads TGTGCCAGACAACGGGGGAGAGGTAACTATGGCTACACCTTC. It encodes CARQRGRGNYGYTF.

The chain is built from TRBV10-3 and TRBJ2-1, with TRBD1 identical over 9 bases. With 9 bases clipped from V and 9 bases from J, the junction kept 12 bases outside the gene matches. Germline loops: CDR1 ENHRY, CDR2 SYGVKD. The length of the CDR3 is 14 residues. The CDR3, as DNA: TGTGCCATGACAGAGGACAGGGGTGGAACTGAGCAGTTCTTC. Translation: CAMTEDRGGTEQFF.

V usage is TRBV7-3 and J usage is TRBJ2-7; D is unresolved. This CDR3 has 14 residues. Trimming stripped 2 bases from V and 5 bases from J, with 13 bases between. Germline V gene data show CDR1 as SGHTA and CDR2 as FQGTGA. DNA for the CDR3: TGTGCCAGCAGCTTAGACGTACAGTTCAACGAGCAGTACTTC. The encoded protein is CASSLDVQFNEQYF.

V is TRBV11-2 and J is TRBJ2-7; D perhaps matches TRBD1 (6 bases). Germline assignment: CDR1 SGHAT and CDR2 FQNNGV. Trimming cost V 2 bases and J 2 bases, with 13 bases left between them. The CDR3 has 15 amino acids. The DNA of the CDR3 is TGTGCCAGCAGCTTATCCGCGGACAGCGCCTACGAGCAGTACTTC. This encodes CASSLSADSAYEQYF.

The chain has TRBV15 and TRBJ2-5, with 8 nucleotides matching TRBD1. The CDR3 totals 12 residues. Germline lookup yields CDR1 LNHNV and CDR2 YYDKDF (reference sequence). V gave up 5 bases and J gave up 9 bases; unmatched junction bases: 5. The chain's CDR3 is CATSGGQGPQYF. As DNA, the CDR3 is TGTGCCACCAGCGGTGGACAGGGCCCCCAGTACTTC. The full variable domain, completed using reference TRBV15 and TRBJ2-5, is DAMVIQNPRYQVTQFGKPVTLSCSQTLNHNVMYWYQQKSSQAPKLLFHYYDKDFNNEADTPDNFQSRRPNTSFCFLDIRSPGLGDTAMYLCATSGGQGPQYFGPGTRLLVL.

The chain couples TRBV9 to TRBJ1-2; D may be TRBD1 (5 bases). Germline CDR1 and CDR2: SGDLS and YYNGEE. V lost 2 bases and J 1 base, leaving 15 bases between the germline ends. The CDR3 extends over 16 amino acids. CDR3 bases: TGTGCCAGCAGCGTTTTCTCGGGGGGAAATAACTATGGCTACACCTTC. This codes for CASSVFSGGNNYGYTF.

V usage is TRBV19 and J usage is TRBJ2-7; 7 bases are a match to TRBD1. CDR1 and CDR2 from the germline V gene are LNHDA and SQIVND (reference sequence). Unmatched junction bases numbered 6, after V lost 4 bases and J lost 0 bases. This CDR3 spans 15 amino acids. The CDR3 DNA reads as TGTGCCAGTAGTACCGAGGACAGGAGCTCCTACGAGCAGTACTTC. Protein sequence: CASSTEDRSSYEQYF.

CDR3 in amino acids: CASSLGAGYEQYF. The CDR3 nucleotides are TGTGCCAGCAGCTTGGGAGCGGGGTACGAGCAGTACTTC. The chain recombines TRBV11-3 with TRBJ2-7; 7 bases fit TRBD2. The CDR3 contains 13 residues. Losses at the gene ends were 3 bases for V and 4 bases for J; bases not matched to a gene: 3. Germline CDR1 SGHNT, CDR2 YENEEA.

The V gene is TRBV19, the J gene TRBJ1-2; possibly TRBD1 for D (6 bases). Looked up from germline, CDR1 is LNHDA and CDR2 is SQIVND (reference sequence). Deletions cut 3 bases from V and 1 base from J, with 15 bases between. The CDR3 runs 16 residues. CDR3 sequence reads: CASSIFRAGDNYGYTF. CDR3 in DNA: TGTGCCAGTAGTATTTTCAGGGCAGGGGATAACTATGGCTACACCTTC.

This chain uses TRBV2 with TRBJ1-4, with D uncertain. Germline CDR1 reads SNHLY; CDR2 reads FYNNEI. The V and J ends lost 8 bases and 0 bases respectively, with 10 bases between them. This CDR3 is 14 amino acids long. The CDR3 DNA is TGTGCCAGCGAGGAGGGCCCAACTAATGAAAAACTGTTTTTT. The encoded protein is CASEEGPTNEKLFF.

V is TRBV6-5 and J is TRBJ1-1; a possible D gene is TRBD1 (6 bases). The CDR3 sequence is 15 residues long. The germline V gene encodes CDR1 MNHEY and CDR2 SVGAGI. Trimming left V 6 bases short and J 3 bases short, with 17 bases between. The chain's CDR3 is CASRLVRGRYTEAFF. In DNA form, the CDR3 reads TGTGCCAGCAGGCTCGTCAGGGGTAGGTACACTGAAGCTTTCTTT.

V gene TRBV11-1 combines with J gene TRBJ2-7, with a tentative D call TRBD1 (7 bases). With 6 bases removed from V and 4 bases from J, the gap between germline ends came to 19 bases. Germline-derived CDR1 and CDR2 are SGHAT and FQDESV (reference sequence). This CDR3 has 15 amino acids. The CDR3 DNA sequence: TGTGCCAGCAGTCGATTTCAGGGGGGAGCGTACGAGCAGTACTTC. Amino acid sequence: CASSRFQGGAYEQYF.

This sequence joins TRBV6-5 and TRBJ2-1; no firm D call. The V gene's germline CDR1 is MNHEY and CDR2 SVGAGI. This CDR3 has 13 residues. V was cut by 7 bases and J by 3 bases, with 10 bases left in between. The DNA of the CDR3 is TGTGCCAGCAAAACGTCCGGCTACAATGAGCAGTTCTTC. Translating gives CASKTSGYNEQFF.

This chain connects TRBV7-9 to TRBJ2-7; perhaps TRBD1 as D (6 bases). Deletions cut 1 base from V and 2 bases from J, with 12 bases between. CDR3 size: 15 residues. Germline V CDR1 and CDR2: SEHNR, FQNEAQ (reference sequence). DNA of the CDR3: TGTGCCAGCAGCTTAGTGGGGGCCCGGGCCTACGAGCAGTACTTC. It yields the protein CASSLVGARAYEQYF.

CDR3 nucleotides: TGCGCCAGCAGCTTTCCAGGGGGCTACGAGCAGTACTTC. This translates into CASSFPGGYEQYF. The chain is built from TRBV5-1 and TRBJ2-5; 7 bases align to TRBD1. The last part of the DNA fits TRBJ2-7 better; the J call may be wrong. Germline V gene lookup returns CDR1 SGHRS and CDR2 YFSETQ. CDR3 size: 13 residues.

The rearrangement links TRBV7-2 to TRBJ1-5, with D perhaps matching TRBD1 (6 bases). Germline CDR1 is SGHTA and CDR2 is FQGNSA. The CDR3 consists of 13 residues. Between the trimmed V and J ends, which lost 5 bases and 7 bases, there was a span of 12 bases. CDR3 sequence (DNA): TGTGCCAGCAGCCCGGGACACCACCAGCCCCAGCATTTT. Translating gives CASSPGHHQPQHF.

The chain has TRBV6-5 and TRBJ1-1, with 7 nucleotides matching TRBD1. Looked up from germline, CDR1 is MNHEY and CDR2 is SVGAGI. The CDR3 spans 13 residues. The V segment lost 6 bases and the J segment 3 bases; nucleotides outside the gene matches: 4. The CDR3 here is CASSLTGDTEAFF. DNA of the CDR3: TGTGCCAGCAGCCTTACAGGGGACACTGAAGCTTTCTTT.

The rearrangement links TRBV25-1 to TRBJ2-5; D perhaps matches TRBD1 (6 bases). The CDR3 extends over 14 amino acids. Looked up from germline, CDR1 is MGHDK and CDR2 is SYGVNS. Trimming left V 6 bases short and J 1 base short, with 12 bases between. The CDR3 here is CASRNRDRQETQYF. CDR3 bases: TGTGCCAGCAGGAACAGGGACCGCCAAGAGACCCAGTACTTC.

This chain uses TRBV27 with TRBJ1-2; tentative D call: TRBD1 (6 bases). V was pared by 3 bases and J by 2 bases, with 7 bases between. CDR3 length: 13 amino acids. Germline CDR1 reads MNHEY; CDR2 reads SMNVEV (reference sequence). In nucleotides, the CDR3 is TGTGCCAGCAGTTTCAGGGGAAACTATGGCTACACCTTC. Translation: CASSFRGNYGYTF.

The CDR3 protein is CASSAILNSGANVLTF. The DNA for the CDR3 is TGTGCCAGTAGTGCCATACTAAACTCTGGGGCCAACGTCCTGACTTTC. The gene calls are TRBV19 and TRBJ2-6, with D unresolved. V lost 5 bases and J lost 0, with 11 bases in between. Germline assignment: CDR1 LNHDA and CDR2 SQIVND (reference sequence). The CDR3 totals 16 residues.

The rearrangement links TRBV9 to TRBJ2-2, with D possibly being TRBD1 (5 bases). Per germline, CDR1 SGDLS and CDR2 YYNGEE. The CDR3 consists of 13 residues. V was clipped by 2 bases and J by 7 bases, with 9 bases between them. In DNA form, the CDR3 reads TGTGCCAGCAGCGTTGGGGCTGGCGGGGAGCTGTTTTTT. It is translated as CASSVGAGGELFF.